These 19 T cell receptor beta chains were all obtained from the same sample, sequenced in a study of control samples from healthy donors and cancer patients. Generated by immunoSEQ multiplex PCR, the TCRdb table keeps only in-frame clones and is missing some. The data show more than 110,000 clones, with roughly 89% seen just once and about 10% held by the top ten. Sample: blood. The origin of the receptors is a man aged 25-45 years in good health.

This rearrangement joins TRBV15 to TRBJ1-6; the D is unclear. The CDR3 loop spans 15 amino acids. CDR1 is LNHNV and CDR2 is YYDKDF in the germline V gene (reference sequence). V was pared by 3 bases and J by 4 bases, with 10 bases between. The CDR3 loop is CATSSSQVYNSPLHF. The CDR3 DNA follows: TGTGCCACCAGCAGTTCTCAAGTATATAATTCACCCCTCCACTTT.

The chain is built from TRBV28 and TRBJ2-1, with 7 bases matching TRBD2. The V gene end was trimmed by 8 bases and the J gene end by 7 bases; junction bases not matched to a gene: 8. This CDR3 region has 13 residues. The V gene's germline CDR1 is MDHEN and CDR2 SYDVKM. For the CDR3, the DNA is TGTGCCAGCGCTATAGCGGGTATAAATGAGCAGTTCTTC. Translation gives CASAIAGINEQFF.

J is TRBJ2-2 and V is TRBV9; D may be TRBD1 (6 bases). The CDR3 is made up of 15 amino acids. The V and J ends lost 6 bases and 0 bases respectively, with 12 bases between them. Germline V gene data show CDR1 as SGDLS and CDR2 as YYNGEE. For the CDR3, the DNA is TGTGCCAGCACCACAGGACAGACGAACACCGGGGAGCTGTTTTTT. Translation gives CASTTGQTNTGELFF.

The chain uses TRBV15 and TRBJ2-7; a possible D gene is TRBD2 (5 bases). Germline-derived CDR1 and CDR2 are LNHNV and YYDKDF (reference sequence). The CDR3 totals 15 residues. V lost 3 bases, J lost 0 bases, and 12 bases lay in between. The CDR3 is CATSSMGGLSYEQYF. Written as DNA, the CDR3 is TGTGCCACCAGCAGTATGGGCGGACTCTCCTACGAGCAGTACTTC.

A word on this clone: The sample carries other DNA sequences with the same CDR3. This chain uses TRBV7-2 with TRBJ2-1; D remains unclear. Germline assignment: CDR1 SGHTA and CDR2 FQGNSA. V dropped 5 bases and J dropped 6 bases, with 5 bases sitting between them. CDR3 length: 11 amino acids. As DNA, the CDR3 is TGTGCCAGCAGCCCTATCAATGAGCAGTTCTTC. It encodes CASSPINEQFF.

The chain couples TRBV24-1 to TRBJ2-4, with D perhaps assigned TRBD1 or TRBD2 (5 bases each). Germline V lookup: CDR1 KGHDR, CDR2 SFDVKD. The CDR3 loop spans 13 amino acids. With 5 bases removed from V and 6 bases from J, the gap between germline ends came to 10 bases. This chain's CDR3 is CATSGRDGNIQYF. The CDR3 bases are TGTGCCACCAGTGGTCGGGACGGAAACATTCAGTACTTC.

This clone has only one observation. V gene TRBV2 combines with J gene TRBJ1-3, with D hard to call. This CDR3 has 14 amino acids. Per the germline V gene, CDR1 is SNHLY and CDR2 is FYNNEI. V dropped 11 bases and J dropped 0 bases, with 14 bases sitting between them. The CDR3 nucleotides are TGTGCCTCCTGGGAGACGAGCTCTGGAAACACCATATATTTT. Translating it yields CASWETSSGNTIYF.

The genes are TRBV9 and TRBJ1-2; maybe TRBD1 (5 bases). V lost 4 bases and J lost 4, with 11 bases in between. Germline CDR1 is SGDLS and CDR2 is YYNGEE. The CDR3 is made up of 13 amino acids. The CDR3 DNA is TGTGCCAGCAGCCCGCCGGGGGTCTATGGCTACACCTTC. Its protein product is CASSPPGVYGYTF.

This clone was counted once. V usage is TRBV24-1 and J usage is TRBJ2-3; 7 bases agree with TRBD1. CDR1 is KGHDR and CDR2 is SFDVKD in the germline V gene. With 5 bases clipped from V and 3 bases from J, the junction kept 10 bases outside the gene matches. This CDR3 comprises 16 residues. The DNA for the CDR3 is TGTGCCACCAGTGTATCAACAGGGGAAAGGACAGATACGCAGTATTTT. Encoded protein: CATSVSTGERTDTQYF.

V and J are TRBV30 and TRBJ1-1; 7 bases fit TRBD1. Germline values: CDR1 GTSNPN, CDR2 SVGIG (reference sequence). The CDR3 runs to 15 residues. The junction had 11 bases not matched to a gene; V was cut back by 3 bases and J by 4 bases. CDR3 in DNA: TGTGCCTGGAGCGCAGGGGGTCGTAAGGTCACTGAAGCTTTCTTT. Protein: CAWSAGGRKVTEAFF.

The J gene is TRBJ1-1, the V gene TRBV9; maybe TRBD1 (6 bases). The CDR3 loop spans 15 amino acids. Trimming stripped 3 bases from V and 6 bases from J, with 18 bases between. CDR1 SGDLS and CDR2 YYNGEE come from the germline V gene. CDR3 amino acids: CASSGGFSRGSEAFF. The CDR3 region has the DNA TGTGCCAGCAGCGGGGGATTCTCGAGGGGGTCTGAAGCTTTCTTT.

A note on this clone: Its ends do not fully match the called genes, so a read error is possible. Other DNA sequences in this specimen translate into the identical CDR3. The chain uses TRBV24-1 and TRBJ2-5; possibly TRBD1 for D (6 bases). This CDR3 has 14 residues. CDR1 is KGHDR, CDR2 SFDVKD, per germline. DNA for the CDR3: TGTGCTACCAGTGACCCTCGAGGGGGAGAGACCCAGTACTTC. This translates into CATSDPRGGETQYF.

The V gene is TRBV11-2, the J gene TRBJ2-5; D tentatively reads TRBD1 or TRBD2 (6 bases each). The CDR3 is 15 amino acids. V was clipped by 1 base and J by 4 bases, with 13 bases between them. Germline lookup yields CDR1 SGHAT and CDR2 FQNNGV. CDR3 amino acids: CASSLVWGAGETQYF. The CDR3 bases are TGTGCCAGCAGCTTAGTTTGGGGGGCTGGAGAGACCCAGTACTTC. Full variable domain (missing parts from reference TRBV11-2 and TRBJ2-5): EAGVAQSPRYKIIEKRQSVAFWCNPISGHATLYWYQQILGQGPKLLIQFQNNGVVDDSQLPKDRFSAERLKGVDSTLKIQPAKLEDSAVYLCASSLVWGAGETQYFGPGTRLLVL.

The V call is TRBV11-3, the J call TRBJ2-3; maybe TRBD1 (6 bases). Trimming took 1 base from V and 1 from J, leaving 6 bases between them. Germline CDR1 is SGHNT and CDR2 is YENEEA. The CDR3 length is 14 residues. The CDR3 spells CASSLGQGTDTQYF. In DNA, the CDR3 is TGTGCCAGCAGCTTAGGACAGGGCACAGATACGCAGTATTTT.

The CDR3 nucleotides are TGTGCCAGCAGTTTAGACAGGGGGCTCGAGCAGTACTTC. Its translation: CASSLDRGLEQYF. The chain links TRBV28 to TRBJ2-7, with 10 bases that match TRBD1. This CDR3 is built from 13 residues. The J segment lost 6 bases and the V segment lost 2 bases, leaving 1 base of the junction unmatched. From germline, CDR1 is MDHEN and CDR2 SYDVKM. Full variable domain (remainder filled in from reference TRBV28 and TRBJ2-7): DVKVTQSSRYLVKRTGEKVFLECVQDMDHENMFWYRQDPGLGLRLIYFSYDVKMKEKGDIPEGYSVSREKKERFSLILESASTNQTSMYLCASSLDRGLEQYFGPGTRLTVT.

The CDR3 loop is CASSLAASGTVNSPLHF. The CDR3 nucleotides are TGTGCCAGCAGCTTAGCTGCCTCCGGGACAGTTAATTCACCCCTCCACTTT. This chain connects TRBV7-9 to TRBJ1-6, with 7 bases matching TRBD1. From germline, CDR1 is SEHNR and CDR2 FQNEAQ (reference sequence). The J segment lost 6 bases and the V segment lost 0 bases, leaving 8 bases of the junction unmatched. The CDR3 length is 17 residues.

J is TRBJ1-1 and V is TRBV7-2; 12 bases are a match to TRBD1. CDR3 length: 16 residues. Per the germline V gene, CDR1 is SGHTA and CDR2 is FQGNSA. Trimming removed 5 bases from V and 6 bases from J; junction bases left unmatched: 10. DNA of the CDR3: TGTGCCAGCAGCCCCGGGACAGGGGGCTCGATCTCTGAAGCTTTCTTT. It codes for CASSPGTGGSISEAFF.

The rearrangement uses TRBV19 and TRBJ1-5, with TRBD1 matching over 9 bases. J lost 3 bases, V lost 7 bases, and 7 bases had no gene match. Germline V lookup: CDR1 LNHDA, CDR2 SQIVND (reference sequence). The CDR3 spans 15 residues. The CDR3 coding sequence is TGTGCCAGTAAATCGACAGGGGGTTTCAATCAGCCCCAGCATTTT. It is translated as CASKSTGGFNQPQHF.

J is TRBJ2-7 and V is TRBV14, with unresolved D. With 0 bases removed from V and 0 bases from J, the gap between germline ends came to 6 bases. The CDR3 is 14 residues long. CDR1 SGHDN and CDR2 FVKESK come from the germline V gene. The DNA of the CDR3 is TGTGCCAGCAGCCAAGAACCTAGCTCCTACGAGCAGTACTTC. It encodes CASSQEPSSYEQYF.